These 14 T cell receptor beta chains came from one sample sequenced in a study of cytomegalovirus exposure and HLA in healthy donors. With 60 Vbeta and 13 Jbeta primers, the PCR was carried out. Sequencing used immunoSEQ multiplex PCR; TCRdb keeps in-frame clones, though not all of them. The data show 150,000 to 200,000 clones, 65% to 80% seen once. The sequencing input was PBMCs. Source of these receptors: a woman in her forties in good health and CMV-seronegative.

The V gene is TRBV7-9, the J gene TRBJ2-7, with D perhaps matching TRBD2 (6 bases). Trimming took off 2 bases at V and 0 bases at J, with 11 bases between the two ends. CDR1 and CDR2 (germline): SEHNR, FQNEAQ (reference sequence). There are 15 residues in the CDR3. CDR3 protein: CASSLLRGSSYEQYF. The CDR3 region has the DNA TGTGCCAGCAGCTTATTACGGGGGAGCTCCTACGAGCAGTACTTC.

In its sample, this clone was seen once. The genes are TRBV7-2 and TRBJ2-3; TRBD2 is a possible D gene (5 bases). The CDR3 is made up of 16 amino acids. Trimming cost V 5 bases and J 6 bases, with 21 bases left between them. Germline V gene sequence: CDR1 SGHTA, CDR2 FQGNSA. CDR3 residues: CASSIASGTATDTQYF. CDR3 DNA sequence: TGTGCCAGCAGCATCGCTTCGGGAACCGCAACGGATACGCAGTATTTT.

The chain employs TRBV9 and TRBJ2-7; D unresolved. The germline CDR1 and CDR2 sequences are SGDLS and YYNGEE. V gave up 0 bases and J gave up 2 bases, with 9 bases separating them. This CDR3 spans 14 amino acids. The CDR3 DNA reads as TGTGCCAGCAGCGTAGATGAGTTGACCTACGAGCAGTACTTC. Translation gives CASSVDELTYEQYF.

V usage is TRBV5-1 and J usage is TRBJ2-7, with TRBD2 identical over 13 bases. The CDR3 contains 16 residues. V was clipped by 4 bases and J by 2 bases; unmatched bases: 6. Germline assignment: CDR1 SGHRS and CDR2 YFSETQ. The CDR3 DNA follows: TGCGCCAGCAGCGGGACTAGCGGGGTCCCTCCCTACGAGCAGTACTTC. Its translation: CASSGTSGVPPYEQYF. The full variable domain, its missing parts supplied by reference TRBV5-1 and TRBJ2-7, is KAGVTQTPRYLIKTRGQQVTLSCSPISGHRSVSWYQQTPGQGLQFLFEYFSETQRNKGNFPGRFSGRQFSNSRSEMNVSTLELGDSALYLCASSGTSGVPPYEQYFGPGTRLTVT.

The rearrangement joins TRBV28 to TRBJ1-5; D is undetermined. CDR3 length equals 12 residues. The germline V gene encodes CDR1 MDHEN and CDR2 SYDVKM. Deletions cut 7 bases from V and 3 bases from J, with 7 bases between. CDR3 coding DNA: TGTGCCAGCACTCACTTCAATCAGCCCCAGCATTTT. Amino acid sequence: CASTHFNQPQHF.

The V call is TRBV7-9, the J call TRBJ2-5, with 7 nucleotides matching TRBD1. The CDR3 runs 15 residues. The junction had 6 bases not matched to a gene; V was cut back by 3 bases and J by 2 bases. CDR1 and CDR2 (germline): SEHNR, FQNEAQ (reference sequence). CDR3 in amino acids: CASSFKQGSQETQYF. The CDR3 DNA follows: TGTGCCAGCAGCTTTAAACAGGGGAGTCAAGAGACCCAGTACTTC.

The sample holds one count of this clone. The chain combines TRBV7-2 with TRBJ1-1; D is undetermined. Germline V lookup: CDR1 SGHTA, CDR2 FQGNSA. V lost 4 bases and J lost 1, with 7 bases in between. The CDR3 extends over 13 amino acids. The CDR3 DNA is TGTGCCAGCAGCTGGGGAGGGAACACTGAAGCTTTCTTT. Translation: CASSWGGNTEAFF.

The genes are TRBV5-4 and TRBJ2-4; 8 nucleotides align to TRBD2. The CDR3 totals 13 residues. Trimming at V came to 4 bases and at J to 10 bases, leaving 7 bases not matched to a gene. In germline, CDR1 is SGHNT, CDR2 YYREEE (reference sequence). The DNA for the CDR3 is TGTGCCAGCAGCCCTCGGGAGGGAGGAATTCAGTACTTC. Its translation: CASSPREGGIQYF.

The chain uses TRBV7-9 and TRBJ1-5; D is uncertain. Trimming took 1 base from V and 2 from J, leaving 9 bases between them. Germline V gene data show CDR1 as SEHNR and CDR2 as FQNEAQ (reference sequence). CDR3 size: 15 residues. CDR3: CASSLGSGGNQPQHF. The CDR3, as DNA: TGTGCCAGCAGCTTAGGCAGCGGGGGCAATCAGCCCCAGCATTTT. Complete variable domain (other parts from reference TRBV7-9 and TRBJ1-5): DTGVSQNPRHKITKRGQNVTFRCDPISEHNRLYWYRQTLGQGPEFLTYFQNEAQLEKSRLLSDRFSAERPKGSFSTLEIQRTEQGDSAMYLCASSLGSGGNQPQHFGDGTRLSIL.

V usage is TRBV28 and J usage is TRBJ1-2; no clear D gene. Trimming shortened V by 6 bases and J by 3 bases, and 8 bases separated the two germline ends. The CDR3 is made up of 12 amino acids. Germline loops: CDR1 MDHEN, CDR2 SYDVKM. The CDR3 region is CASRIVDYGYTF. The CDR3, as DNA: TGTGCCAGCAGGATCGTAGACTATGGCTACACCTTC.

The CDR3 nucleotides read TGCAGCGCCTTCAGGGGAGTAAATGAGCAGTTCTTC. It codes for CSAFRGVNEQFF. The J gene is TRBJ2-1, the V gene TRBV29-1; D perhaps matches TRBD1 (6 bases). V was cut by 7 bases and J by 7 bases, with 14 bases left in between. Germline CDR1 SQVTM, CDR2 ANQGSEA. The CDR3 consists of 12 residues.

The chain employs TRBV5-1 and TRBJ2-2; D is ambiguous. This CDR3 spans 15 amino acids. With 0 bases removed from V and 0 bases from J, the gap between germline ends came to 6 bases. CDR1 and CDR2 from the germline V gene are SGHRS and YFSETQ. CDR3 region: CASSLDATNTGELFF. CDR3 bases: TGCGCCAGCAGCTTGGACGCGACGAACACCGGGGAGCTGTTTTTT. Together with reference TRBV5-1 and TRBJ2-2, the CDR3 gives the full variable domain: KAGVTQTPRYLIKTRGQQVTLSCSPISGHRSVSWYQQTPGQGLQFLFEYFSETQRNKGNFPGRFSGRQFSNSRSEMNVSTLELGDSALYLCASSLDATNTGELFFGEGSRLTVL.

V usage is TRBV6-5 and J usage is TRBJ1-1; 8 nucleotides match TRBD1. The germline V gene has CDR1 MNHEY and CDR2 SVGAGI. The CDR3 has 15 residues. With V trimmed by 5 bases and J by 1 base, 6 bases remained unmatched. The CDR3 nucleotides are TGTGCCAGCAGTCCCAGGGGGCCGGGGAACACTGAAGCTTTCTTT. Its protein product is CASSPRGPGNTEAFF.

J is TRBJ2-5 and V is TRBV2, with D perhaps matching TRBD1 (5 bases). The end of the DNA fits TRBJ2-7 better, so the J call may be wrong. Germline lookup yields CDR1 SNHLY and CDR2 FYNNEI. The CDR3 sequence is 14 residues long. CDR3 in amino acids: CASMSRGQSYEQYF. The CDR3 nucleotides read TGTGCCAGCATGAGTAGGGGTCAAAGTTACGAGCAGTACTTC.